This is a list of T cell receptor beta chains from one sample in a study of T cells in Graves' hyperthyroidism and ophthalmopathy. TCRdb independently ran MiXCR on the multiplex PCR reads; one entry per CDR3 protein. The data show hundreds of thousands of distinct CDR3 sequences, roughly 13% seen once. Sequenced sample: blood. The receptors were sampled from a woman in her thirties with Graves' hyperthyroidism that later progressed to Graves' ophthalmopathy. CDR3s include the opening cysteine and the closing phenylalanine or tryptophan. The D gene is left open where the match is weak. Not every row has a clone size; where given, it reads once, few, many or a size class.

D gene | clone size | CDR3 length | J gene | V gene | CDR3 protein | CDR3 DNA
NA | many | 16 | TRBJ1-1 | TRBV10-3 | CAISDQTRDRLTEAFF | TGTGCCATCAGTGACCAAACCCGGGACCGTCTCACTGAAGCTTTCTTT
NA | many | 12 | TRBJ1-2 | TRBV27 | CASRGWEDGYTF | TGTGCCAGCAGGGGGTGGGAGGATGGCTACACCTTC
NA | many | 10 | TRBJ2-7 | TRBV28 | CASSLTKQYF | TGTGCCAGCAGTCTTACCAAGCAGTACTTC
TRBD2 | many | 19 | TRBJ2-1 | TRBV6-5 | CASSYSRTSGRRGYNEQFF | TGTGCCAGCAGTTACTCGAGGACTAGCGGGAGAAGAGGATACAATGAGCAGTTCTTC
NA | NA | 15 | TRBJ1-1 | TRBV4-2 | CASSQDGQRRAEAFF | TGTGCCAGCAGCCAAGATGGGCAGCGGAGGGCTGAAGCTTTCTTT
NA | NA | 12 | TRBJ2-7 | TRBV9 | CASSVGAQEQYF | TGTGCCAGCAGCGTGGGGGCGCAGGAGCAGTACTTC
TRBD2 | NA | 15 | TRBJ2-1 | TRBV5-1 | CASSSSGASYNEQFF | TGCGCCAGCAGCTCGAGCGGGGCCTCCTACAATGAGCAGTTCTTC
NA | few | 14 | TRBJ2-3 | TRBV28 | CASSFGGVPDTQYF | TGTGCCAGCAGTTTTGGAGGGGTCCCAGATACGCAGTATTTT
NA | many | 15 | TRBJ1-4 | TRBV7-9 | CASSLQIPGSEKLFF | TGTGCCAGCAGTCTACAGATTCCGGGTAGTGAAAAACTGTTTTTT
NA | many | 15 | TRBJ2-7 | TRBV5-1 | CASSFYGQGSDEQYF | TGCGCCAGCAGCTTCTATGGGCAGGGCAGTGACGAGCAGTACTTC
NA | many | 14 | TRBJ2-7 | TRBV30 | CAWSVSQGQYEQYF | TGTGCCTGGAGTGTAAGCCAGGGGCAGTACGAGCAGTACTTC
NA | many | 14 | TRBJ1-1 | TRBV30 | CAWSVIGANTEAFF | TGTGCCTGGAGTGTAATCGGGGCGAACACTGAAGCTTTCTTT
TRBD2 | NA | 16 | TRBJ2-2 | TRBV2 | CASSDLAGGRAGELFF | TGTGCCAGCAGTGACCTAGCGGGAGGGCGCGCCGGGGAGCTGTTTTTT
TRBD2 | NA | 16 | TRBJ2-7 | TRBV13 | CASSALSSGRAHEQYF | TGTGCCAGCAGCGCCTTGTCTAGCGGGAGGGCCCACGAGCAGTACTTC
TRBD2 | many | 20 | TRBJ2-1 | TRBV12-3/TRBV12-4 | CASSIDSGLAGAVFYNEQFF | TGTGCCAGCAGCATCGATTCGGGACTAGCGGGAGCAGTTTTCTACAATGAGCAGTTCTTC
TRBD1 | many | 16 | TRBJ2-2 | TRBV5-1 | CASSLRTGSGTGELFF | TGCGCCAGCAGCCTACGGACAGGGTCGGGCACCGGGGAGCTGTTTTTT
NA | few | 13 | TRBJ1-1 | TRBV20-1 | CSARVLGNTEAFF | TGCAGTGCTAGGGTGTTAGGGAACACTGAAGCTTTCTTT
NA | NA | 14 | TRBJ2-7 | TRBV6-1 | CATVDRGLTYEQYF | TGTGCCACCGTCGATCGGGGGCTAACCTACGAGCAGTACTTC
TRBD1 | many | 14 | TRBJ2-7 | TRBV30 | CAWSPDRGQREQYF | TGTGCCTGGAGTCCAGACAGGGGTCAAAGGGAGCAGTACTTC
NA | NA | 14 | TRBJ2-7 | TRBV5-1 | CASRKDREGYEQYF | TGCGCCAGCAGGAAAGACAGGGAGGGATACGAGCAGTACTTC
NA | few | 14 | TRBJ2-1 | TRBV6-1 | CASTREGSYNEQFF | TGTGCCAGCACCAGGGAAGGGTCCTACAATGAGCAGTTCTTC
NA | many | 13 | TRBJ2-7 | TRBV24-1 | CATSDPASGEQYF | TGTGCCACCAGTGACCCGGCGAGCGGCGAGCAGTACTTC
TRBD1 | many | 17 | TRBJ2-7 | TRBV6-4 | CASRPSRDSEISYEQYF | TGTGCCAGCAGACCCTCTCGGGACAGCGAAATATCCTACGAGCAGTACTTC
NA | many | 11 | TRBJ2-2 | TRBV30 | CAWSGPGELFF | TGTGCCTGGAGTGGGCCCGGGGAGCTGTTTTTT
NA | many | 13 | TRBJ1-1 | TRBV30 | CAWSSAVDSEAFF | TGTGCCTGGAGCTCCGCGGTCGACAGTGAAGCTTTCTTT
NA | many | 13 | TRBJ2-7 | TRBV10-1 | CASSESRGYEQYF | TGCGCCAGCAGTGAGTCGAGGGGATACGAGCAGTACTTC
NA | many | 14 | TRBJ1-1 | TRBV28 | CASSLSTQDTEAFF | TGTGCCAGCAGTTTATCCACCCAAGACACTGAAGCTTTCTTT
NA | NA | 12 | TRBJ2-7 | TRBV20-1 | CSASTGIYEQYF | TGCAGTGCTTCCACAGGAATCTACGAGCAGTACTTC
TRBD2 | many | 14 | TRBJ2-1 | TRBV6-2/TRBV6-3 | CASLSGSAFNEQFF | TGTGCCAGCCTTAGCGGGAGCGCATTCAATGAGCAGTTCTTC
TRBD2 | many | 16 | TRBJ2-3 | TRBV28 | CASSLLRTSGKDTQYF | TGTGCCAGCAGTTTATTGCGGACTAGCGGAAAAGATACGCAGTATTTT
TRBD2 | few | 16 | TRBJ2-7 | TRBV10-3 | CAISESGGRSSYEQYF | TGTGCCATCAGTGAGTCCGGCGGGAGGAGCTCCTACGAGCAGTACTTC
NA | many | 11 | TRBJ2-7 | TRBV28 | CASRLAHEQYF | TGTGCCAGCAGACTAGCACACGAGCAGTACTTC
NA | many | 13 | TRBJ1-6 | TRBV3-1 | CASSFDSNSPLHF | TGTGCCAGCAGCTTCGACAGCAATTCACCCCTCCACTTT
NA | many | 15 | TRBJ2-3 | TRBV7-2 | CASSLDEASTDTQYF | TGTGCCAGCAGCTTAGATGAGGCTTCCACAGATACGCAGTATTTT
TRBD2 | NA | 13 | TRBJ2-7 | TRBV27 | CASAGGSSYEQYF | TGTGCCAGTGCGGGAGGGAGCTCCTACGAGCAGTACTTC
NA | many | 12 | TRBJ2-7 | TRBV28 | CASSFTGFEQYF | TGTGCCAGCAGCTTTACAGGGTTCGAGCAGTACTTC
TRBD2 | many | 17 | TRBJ2-3 | TRBV20-1 | CSARPWKTSGTTDTQYF | TGCAGTGCTAGGCCATGGAAGACTAGCGGGACCACAGATACGCAGTATTTT
TRBD2 | NA | 14 | TRBJ2-4 | TRBV6-1 | CASMERGFKNIQYF | TGTGCCAGCATGGAGCGGGGGTTCAAAAACATTCAGTACTTC
TRBD1 | NA | 18 | TRBJ2-5 | TRBV12-5 | CASGLVFSAGQGAETQYF | TGTGCTAGTGGTTTGGTATTTTCGGCTGGACAGGGGGCGGAGACCCAGTACTTC
NA | many | 12 | TRBJ1-1 | TRBV9 | CASSGQNTEAFF | TGTGCCAGCAGTGGTCAGAACACTGAAGCTTTCTTT
TRBD2 | few | 14 | TRBJ2-1 | TRBV19 | CASSILAGSNEQFF | TGTGCCAGTAGTATCCTAGCGGGGAGCAATGAGCAGTTCTTC
NA | many | 16 | TRBJ2-1 | TRBV27 | CASSLLGRSENNEQFF | TGTGCCAGCAGTTTATTAGGGCGGAGCGAGAACAATGAGCAGTTCTTC
NA | many | 13 | TRBJ1-2 | TRBV27 | CASSPFAFYGYTF | TGTGCCAGCAGTCCATTTGCCTTTTATGGCTACACCTTC
TRBD2 | NA | 16 | TRBJ2-3 | TRBV7-3 | CASSLTSGPPADTQYF | TGTGCCAGCAGCTTAACTAGCGGGCCCCCGGCAGATACGCAGTATTTT
NA | many | 13 | TRBJ2-7 | TRBV29-1 | CSVRDSFVSEQYF | TGCAGCGTTCGGGACTCCTTCGTTAGCGAGCAGTACTTC
TRBD1 | NA | 12 | TRBJ1-1 | TRBV6-1 | CASSDRGIAAFF | TGTGCCAGCAGTGACAGGGGGATTGCAGCTTTCTTT
TRBD2 | NA | 22 | TRBJ2-6 | TRBV7-9 | CASSLALAGGPARFSGANVLTF | TGTGCCAGCAGCTTAGCCCTAGCGGGAGGCCCCGCCCGGTTCTCTGGGGCCAACGTCCTGACTTTC
NA | NA | 15 | TRBJ2-1 | TRBV5-1 | CASSLTGEGYNEQFF | TGCGCCAGCAGCCTGACAGGGGAGGGTTACAATGAGCAGTTCTTC
TRBD2 | NA | 17 | TRBJ2-1 | TRBV6-1 | CASSTLPGLVRGNEQFF | TGTGCCAGCAGTACCCTACCGGGACTAGTAAGAGGGAATGAGCAGTTCTTC
NA | many | 11 | TRBJ1-1 | TRBV19 | CASTEYRMAFF | TGTGCCAGTACCGAGTACAGGATGGCTTTCTTT